This is a list of T cell receptor beta chains from one sample in a study of cytotoxic CD8 clonotypes in ibrutinib-treated CLL. Measured with immunoSEQ multiplex PCR; TCRdb has only the in-frame clones, and not every one. Among 65,000 to 80,000 clones listed, approximately 87% were seen once. This specimen was PBMCs, taken after 24 months of ibrutinib treatment. The receptors shown here come from a human donor with chronic lymphocytic leukemia. Both conserved end residues are part of each CDR3. D genes are given only for firm matches. The size entry is marked missing in some rows and otherwise reads once, few, many or a size class.

clone_size: -
v_call: TRBV2
j_call: TRBJ2-2
d_call: TRBD2
cdr3_aa: CASTNGRATGELFF
cdr3_nt: TGTGCCAGCACGAACGGGAGGGCCACCGGGGAGCTGTTTTTT

clone_size: -
v_call: TRBV5-1
j_call: TRBJ2-3
d_call: -
cdr3_aa: CASSLGYKADTQYF
cdr3_nt: TGCGCCAGCAGCTTGGGCTATAAGGCAGATACGCAGTATTTT

clone_size: -
v_call: TRBV28
j_call: TRBJ1-2
d_call: -
cdr3_aa: CASSLLHQGRSF
cdr3_nt: TGTGCCAGCAGTTTATTACACCAGGGCCGGTCCTTC

clone_size: once
v_call: TRBV10-3
j_call: TRBJ2-1
d_call: TRBD2
cdr3_aa: CAISEGLADNNEQFF
cdr3_nt: TGTGCCATCAGTGAGGGACTAGCGGATAACAATGAGCAGTTCTTC

clone_size: -
v_call: TRBV2
j_call: TRBJ2-4
d_call: -
cdr3_aa: CASSVGAENIQYF
cdr3_nt: TGTGCCAGCAGTGTAGGCGCAGAAAACATTCAGTACTTC

clone_size: -
v_call: TRBV6-5
j_call: TRBJ2-4
d_call: TRBD1
cdr3_aa: CASSYSVAGGKNIQYF
cdr3_nt: TGTGCCAGCAGTTACTCGGTGGCAGGGGGTAAGAACATTCAGTACTTC

clone_size: -
v_call: TRBV7-9
j_call: TRBJ2-1
d_call: -
cdr3_aa: CASSDDGEQFF
cdr3_nt: TGTGCCAGCAGCGATGATGGTGAGCAGTTCTTC

clone_size: -
v_call: TRBV7-3
j_call: TRBJ2-1
d_call: TRBD2
cdr3_aa: CASSRGGSANEQFF
cdr3_nt: TGTGCCAGCAGCCGCGGGGGGTCCGCCAATGAGCAGTTCTTC

clone_size: -
v_call: TRBV29-1
j_call: TRBJ2-7
d_call: TRBD2
cdr3_aa: CSVGGLAGVGEQYF
cdr3_nt: TGCAGCGTTGGAGGACTAGCGGGAGTGGGTGAGCAGTACTTC

clone_size: -
v_call: TRBV5-1
j_call: TRBJ2-5
d_call: -
cdr3_aa: CASSLANRTIQETQYF
cdr3_nt: TGCGCCAGCAGCTTGGCCAATCGCACAATCCAAGAGACCCAGTACTTC

clone_size: -
v_call: TRBV15
j_call: TRBJ2-7
d_call: -
cdr3_aa: CATSSSRTPSYEQYF
cdr3_nt: TGTGCCACCAGCAGCTCCCGAACGCCTTCCTACGAGCAGTACTTC

clone_size: -
v_call: TRBV5-1
j_call: TRBJ2-5
d_call: TRBD2
cdr3_aa: CASSLGGSTGGYQETQYF
cdr3_nt: TGCGCCAGCAGCTTGGGGGGGTCGACGGGAGGGTACCAAGAGACCCAGTACTTC

clone_size: -
v_call: TRBV4-3
j_call: TRBJ2-2
d_call: -
cdr3_aa: CASSHLRASGELFF
cdr3_nt: TGCGCCAGCAGCCATCTCAGGGCCTCCGGGGAGCTGTTTTTT

clone_size: -
v_call: TRBV11-2
j_call: TRBJ1-4
d_call: TRBD1
cdr3_aa: CASSRTGTENEKLFF
cdr3_nt: TGTGCCAGCAGCCGTACCGGGACAGAAAATGAAAAACTGTTTTTT

clone_size: once
v_call: TRBV27
j_call: TRBJ2-7
d_call: TRBD2
cdr3_aa: CASSWFGRERELKGTYEQYF
cdr3_nt: TGTGCCAGCAGTTGGTTCGGGAGGGAGCGGGAGTTGAAAGGGACCTACGAGCAGTACTTC

clone_size: -
v_call: TRBV7-6
j_call: TRBJ2-1
d_call: -
cdr3_aa: CASSFIGHGGNEQFF
cdr3_nt: TGTGCCAGCAGCTTCATCGGACACGGCGGGAATGAGCAGTTCTTC

clone_size: few
v_call: TRBV5-1
j_call: TRBJ2-2
d_call: -
cdr3_aa: CASSLGFWVGTGELFF
cdr3_nt: TGCGCCAGCAGCTTGGGGTTTTGGGTCGGCACCGGGGAGCTGTTTTTT

clone_size: -
v_call: TRBV2
j_call: TRBJ1-1
d_call: -
cdr3_aa: CASKGGVQDTEAFF
cdr3_nt: TGTGCCAGCAAGGGAGGGGTTCAGGACACTGAAGCTTTCTTT

clone_size: -
v_call: TRBV5-1
j_call: TRBJ2-1
d_call: TRBD2
cdr3_aa: CASSLALAGYNEQFF
cdr3_nt: TGCGCCAGCAGCTTGGCACTAGCGGGCTACAATGAGCAGTTCTTC

clone_size: -
v_call: TRBV15
j_call: TRBJ1-1
d_call: -
cdr3_aa: CATSRIGGYDTEAFF
cdr3_nt: TGTGCCACCAGCAGAATAGGGGGGTATGACACTGAAGCTTTCTTT

clone_size: -
v_call: TRBV6-1
j_call: TRBJ1-1
d_call: -
cdr3_aa: CASSELSKGTEAFF
cdr3_nt: TGTGCCAGCAGTGAATTGAGTAAGGGCACTGAAGCTTTCTTT

clone_size: -
v_call: TRBV5-4
j_call: TRBJ2-5
d_call: TRBD2
cdr3_aa: CASSRGLAGQETQYF
cdr3_nt: TGTGCCAGCAGCCGGGGACTAGCGGGACAAGAGACCCAGTACTTC

clone_size: -
v_call: TRBV28
j_call: TRBJ1-1
d_call: -
cdr3_aa: CASRPSPRVNTEAFF
cdr3_nt: TGTGCCAGCAGACCTTCCCCCAGGGTGAACACTGAAGCTTTCTTT

clone_size: -
v_call: TRBV5-1
j_call: TRBJ1-4
d_call: TRBD1
cdr3_aa: CASSPGQGREEKLFF
cdr3_nt: TGCGCCAGCAGCCCTGGACAGGGACGTGAGGAAAAACTGTTTTTT

clone_size: -
v_call: TRBV30
j_call: TRBJ1-6
d_call: TRBD1
cdr3_aa: CAWSTGGQGASPLHF
cdr3_nt: TGTGCCTGGAGTACTGGGGGACAGGGCGCTTCACCCCTCCACTTT

clone_size: -
v_call: TRBV7-9
j_call: TRBJ2-5
d_call: -
cdr3_aa: CASRQGPRGPQETQYF
cdr3_nt: TGTGCCAGCAGGCAAGGGCCCCGGGGACCCCAAGAGACCCAGTACTTC

clone_size: -
v_call: TRBV19
j_call: TRBJ1-2
d_call: -
cdr3_aa: CASSPPGQSRNGYTF
cdr3_nt: TGTGCCAGTAGTCCGCCCGGACAGTCTCGAAATGGCTACACCTTC

clone_size: -
v_call: TRBV7-3
j_call: TRBJ1-4
d_call: -
cdr3_aa: CASSPDPSKLFF
cdr3_nt: TGTGCCAGCAGCCCCGACCCTTCTAAACTGTTTTTT

clone_size: -
v_call: TRBV10-3
j_call: TRBJ2-7
d_call: TRBD2
cdr3_aa: CAISEGTSGSGEQYF
cdr3_nt: TGTGCCATCAGTGAGGGGACTAGCGGGAGTGGGGAGCAGTACTTC

clone_size: -
v_call: TRBV10-1
j_call: TRBJ2-3
d_call: TRBD2
cdr3_aa: CASSDPAGASTDTQYF
cdr3_nt: TGCGCCAGCAGTGATCCAGCGGGAGCTAGCACAGATACGCAGTATTTT

clone_size: -
v_call: TRBV10-3
j_call: TRBJ2-3
d_call: -
cdr3_aa: CAIMAIDTQYF
cdr3_nt: TGTGCCATCATGGCCATAGATACGCAGTATTTT

clone_size: -
v_call: TRBV10-3
j_call: TRBJ1-3
d_call: -
cdr3_aa: CASTSDRYSGNTIYF
cdr3_nt: TGTGCCAGCACCAGTGACAGGTACTCTGGAAACACCATATATTTT

clone_size: -
v_call: TRBV19
j_call: TRBJ1-5
d_call: -
cdr3_aa: CASSIGVQEGQPQHF
cdr3_nt: TGTGCCAGTAGTATCGGAGTGCAAGAGGGTCAGCCCCAGCATTTT

clone_size: -
v_call: TRBV7-2
j_call: TRBJ2-3
d_call: TRBD2
cdr3_aa: CASSLFAGGFADTQYF
cdr3_nt: TGTGCCAGCAGCTTGTTCGCGGGGGGCTTCGCAGATACGCAGTATTTT

clone_size: -
v_call: TRBV4-2
j_call: TRBJ2-1
d_call: TRBD2
cdr3_aa: CASSGGTSGRGSYNEQFF
cdr3_nt: TGTGCCAGCAGCGGCGGGACTAGCGGGAGGGGTTCCTACAATGAGCAGTTCTTC

clone_size: -
v_call: TRBV7-9
j_call: TRBJ1-2
d_call: -
cdr3_aa: CASSLPQVGQPYGYTF
cdr3_nt: TGTGCCAGCAGCTTGCCCCAGGTTGGGCAGCCCTATGGCTACACCTTC

clone_size: -
v_call: TRBV10-3
j_call: TRBJ2-7
d_call: -
cdr3_aa: CAISEGTGVAYEQYF
cdr3_nt: TGTGCCATCAGTGAAGGGACGGGAGTAGCCTACGAGCAGTACTTC

clone_size: -
v_call: TRBV6-5
j_call: TRBJ1-2
d_call: -
cdr3_aa: CASSYSIGGTYGYTF
cdr3_nt: TGTGCCAGCAGTTACTCGATCGGGGGGACCTATGGCTACACCTTC

clone_size: -
v_call: TRBV6-6
j_call: TRBJ2-7
d_call: TRBD1
cdr3_aa: CASSDFRGRGLEQYF
cdr3_nt: TGTGCCAGCAGTGACTTCCGAGGCAGGGGGCTCGAGCAGTACTTC

clone_size: -
v_call: TRBV9
j_call: TRBJ2-1
d_call: TRBD2
cdr3_aa: CASSVAGGSPYNEQFF
cdr3_nt: TGTGCCAGCAGCGTAGCTGGCGGGAGCCCTTACAATGAGCAGTTCTTC

clone_size: -
v_call: TRBV27
j_call: TRBJ2-3
d_call: TRBD2
cdr3_aa: CASSLRGVGGDTQYF
cdr3_nt: TGTGCCAGCAGTTTGCGAGGGGTGGGAGGGGATACGCAGTATTTT

clone_size: -
v_call: TRBV2
j_call: TRBJ2-3
d_call: TRBD2
cdr3_aa: CASSVRLAGALGGTDTQYF
cdr3_nt: TGTGCCAGCAGTGTTAGACTAGCGGGAGCCTTGGGGGGCACAGATACGCAGTATTTT

clone_size: -
v_call: TRBV5-4
j_call: TRBJ1-3
d_call: TRBD1
cdr3_aa: CASSADRAGNTIYF
cdr3_nt: TGTGCCAGCAGCGCCGACAGGGCTGGAAACACCATATATTTT

clone_size: -
v_call: TRBV6-1
j_call: TRBJ2-7
d_call: -
cdr3_aa: CASSQGGGAYEQYF
cdr3_nt: TGTGCCAGCAGCCAGGGTGGAGGGGCCTACGAGCAGTACTTC

clone_size: -
v_call: TRBV10-2
j_call: TRBJ2-1
d_call: TRBD2
cdr3_aa: CASSAQAGGPDEQFF
cdr3_nt: TGCGCCAGCAGTGCGCAAGCGGGAGGGCCTGATGAGCAGTTCTTC

clone_size: -
v_call: TRBV4-1
j_call: TRBJ2-3
d_call: -
cdr3_aa: CASSQGVGADTQYF
cdr3_nt: TGCGCCAGCAGCCAAGGAGTTGGGGCAGATACGCAGTATTTT

clone_size: -
v_call: TRBV18
j_call: TRBJ2-2
d_call: TRBD2
cdr3_aa: CASSPTRLAATGELFF
cdr3_nt: TGTGCCAGCTCACCAACGCGACTAGCGGCTACCGGGGAGCTGTTTTTT

clone_size: -
v_call: TRBV13
j_call: TRBJ2-1
d_call: TRBD2
cdr3_aa: CASSSGLAGFNEQFF
cdr3_nt: TGTGCCAGCAGCTCCGGACTAGCGGGATTTAATGAGCAGTTCTTC

clone_size: -
v_call: TRBV4-3
j_call: TRBJ1-3
d_call: -
cdr3_aa: CASSPNSGNTIYF
cdr3_nt: TGCGCCAGCAGCCCCAACTCTGGAAACACCATATATTTT

clone_size: -
v_call: TRBV7-3
j_call: TRBJ2-3
d_call: TRBD2
cdr3_aa: CASSLSGRYQDTQYF
cdr3_nt: TGTGCCAGCAGCTTGAGCGGGAGATATCAAGATACGCAGTATTTT

clone_size: -
v_call: TRBV19
j_call: TRBJ1-1
d_call: -
cdr3_aa: CASSYGTPNTEAFF
cdr3_nt: TGTGCCAGTAGTTATGGGACACCGAACACTGAAGCTTTCTTT